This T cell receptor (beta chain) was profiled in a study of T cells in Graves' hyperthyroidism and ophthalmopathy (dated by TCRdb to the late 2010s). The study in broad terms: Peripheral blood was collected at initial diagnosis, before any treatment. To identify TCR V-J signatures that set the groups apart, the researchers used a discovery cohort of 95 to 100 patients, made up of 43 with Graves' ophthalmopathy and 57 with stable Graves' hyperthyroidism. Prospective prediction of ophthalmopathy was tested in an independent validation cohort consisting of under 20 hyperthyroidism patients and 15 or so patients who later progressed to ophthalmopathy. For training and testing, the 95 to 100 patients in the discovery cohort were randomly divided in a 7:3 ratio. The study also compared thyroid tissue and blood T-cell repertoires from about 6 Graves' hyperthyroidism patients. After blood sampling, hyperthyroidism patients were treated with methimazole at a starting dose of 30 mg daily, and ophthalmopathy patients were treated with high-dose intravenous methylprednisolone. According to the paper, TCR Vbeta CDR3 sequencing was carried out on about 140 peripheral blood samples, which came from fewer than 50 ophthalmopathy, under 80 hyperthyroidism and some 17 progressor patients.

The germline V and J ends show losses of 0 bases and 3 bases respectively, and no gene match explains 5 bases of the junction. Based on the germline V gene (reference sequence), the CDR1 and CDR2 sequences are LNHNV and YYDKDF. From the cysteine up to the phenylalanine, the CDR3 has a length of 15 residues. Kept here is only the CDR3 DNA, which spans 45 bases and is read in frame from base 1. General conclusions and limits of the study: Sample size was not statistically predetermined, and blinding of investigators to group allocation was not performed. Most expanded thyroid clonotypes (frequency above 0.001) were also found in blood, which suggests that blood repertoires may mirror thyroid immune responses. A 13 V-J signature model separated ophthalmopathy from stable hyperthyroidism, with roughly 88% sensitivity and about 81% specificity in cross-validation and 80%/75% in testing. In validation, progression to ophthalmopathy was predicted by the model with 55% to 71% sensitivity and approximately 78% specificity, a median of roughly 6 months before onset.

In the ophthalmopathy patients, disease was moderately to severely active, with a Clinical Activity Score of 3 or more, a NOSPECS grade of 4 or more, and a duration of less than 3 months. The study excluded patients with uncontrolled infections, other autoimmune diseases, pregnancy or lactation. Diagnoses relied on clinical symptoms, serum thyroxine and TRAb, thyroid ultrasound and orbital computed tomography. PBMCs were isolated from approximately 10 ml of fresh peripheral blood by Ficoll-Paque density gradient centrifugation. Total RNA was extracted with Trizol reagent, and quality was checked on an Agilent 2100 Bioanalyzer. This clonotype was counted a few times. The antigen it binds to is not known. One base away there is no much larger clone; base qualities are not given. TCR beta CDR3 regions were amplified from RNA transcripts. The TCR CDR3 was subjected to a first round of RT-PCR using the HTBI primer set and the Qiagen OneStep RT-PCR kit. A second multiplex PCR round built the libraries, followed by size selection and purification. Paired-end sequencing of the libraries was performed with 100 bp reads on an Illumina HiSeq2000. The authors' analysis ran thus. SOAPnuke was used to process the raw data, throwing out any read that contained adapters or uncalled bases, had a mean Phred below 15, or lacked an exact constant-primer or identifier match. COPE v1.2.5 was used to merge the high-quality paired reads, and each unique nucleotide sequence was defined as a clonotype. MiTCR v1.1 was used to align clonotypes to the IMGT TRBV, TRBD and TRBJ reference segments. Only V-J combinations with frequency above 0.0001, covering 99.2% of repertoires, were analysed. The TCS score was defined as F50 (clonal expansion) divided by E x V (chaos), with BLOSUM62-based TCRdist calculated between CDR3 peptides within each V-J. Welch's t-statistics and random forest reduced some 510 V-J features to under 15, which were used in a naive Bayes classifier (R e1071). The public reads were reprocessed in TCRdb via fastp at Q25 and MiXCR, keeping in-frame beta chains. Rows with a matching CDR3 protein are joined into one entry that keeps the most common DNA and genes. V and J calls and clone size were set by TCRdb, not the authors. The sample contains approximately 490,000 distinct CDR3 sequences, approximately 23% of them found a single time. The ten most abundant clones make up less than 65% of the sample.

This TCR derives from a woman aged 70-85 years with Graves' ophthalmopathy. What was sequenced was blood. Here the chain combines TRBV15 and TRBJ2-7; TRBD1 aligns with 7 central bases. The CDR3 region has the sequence CATSRDPTGVYEQYF. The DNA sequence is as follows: TGTGCCACCAGCAGAGATCCTACAGGGGTCTACGAGCAGTACTTC.